This T cell receptor beta chain comes out of a study of T cell responses to AZD1222 COVID-19 vaccine. Study summary: It was second doses at about 4 or about 12 weeks that were pooled.

General study results and limits: The donors showed a predominance of white British ancestry and of females, with possible underestimation of clonal diversity. An increase in Spike-specific TCR breadth and depth was observed after two AZD1222 doses.

V was pared by 7 bases and J by 0 bases, with 10 bases between. Germline V CDR1 and CDR2: LNHDA, SQIVND (reference sequence). This CDR3 contains 14 residues. The sample holds one count of this clone. Its specificity is unknown. Measured with immunoSEQ multiplex PCR; TCRdb has only the in-frame clones, and not every one. The table has under 150,000 clones, 93% seen once. Sequencing used peripheral blood, obtained on day 0 of AZD1222 vaccination. The receptor was isolated from an adult in good health. The chain carries TRBV19 and TRBJ1-3; D remains unclear. CDR3 nucleotide sequence: TGTGCCAGTACAGCTCTATCCTCTGGAAACACCATATATTTT. Its translation is CASTALSSGNTIYF.